The 17 T cell receptor beta chains given below trace back to one sample, sequenced in a study of blood T cell repertoires in COVID-19. Data came from immunoSEQ multiplex PCR; TCRdb stores just in-frame clones and leaves some out. This sample has some 520,000 clones, with about 91% found just once. The sample was peripheral blood. The receptors derive from a young man with COVID-19, enrolled during active disease.

This chain connects TRBV4-2 to TRBJ2-7; unclear D gene. CDR1 and CDR2 (germline): LGHNA, YNFKEQ. The CDR3 runs to 13 residues. V lost 0 bases to trimming and J lost 1 base, with 4 bases between them. The CDR3 DNA is TGTGCCAGCAGCCAAGATCGTTCCTACGAGCAGTACTTC. Amino acids: CASSQDRSYEQYF.

The rearrangement links TRBV10-3 to TRBJ2-7; the match to TRBD1 covers 7 bases. The V gene end was trimmed by 9 bases and the J gene end by 2 bases; junction bases not matched to a gene: 7. The CDR3 length is 13 residues. Germline V gene lookup returns CDR1 ENHRY and CDR2 SYGVKD. CDR3 sequence reads: CAMRTGPTYEQYF. DNA for the CDR3: TGTGCCATGAGGACAGGTCCCACCTACGAGCAGTACTTC.

The chain links TRBV3-1 (or the pseudogene TRBV3-2) to TRBJ1-2, with 7 positions matching TRBD1. Trimming cost V 5 bases and J 8 bases; bases outside gene matches: 8. This CDR3 region has 13 residues. Germline-derived CDR1 and CDR2 are LGHDT and YNNKEL (reference sequence). CDR3 amino acids: CASSNRDRGGYTF. CDR3 DNA: TGTGCCAGCAGCAACCGGGACAGAGGGGGCTACACCTTC.

V usage is TRBV19 and J usage is TRBJ1-4, with no clear D. There are 16 residues in the CDR3. Germline V CDR1 and CDR2: LNHDA, SQIVND (reference sequence). Trimming removed 3 bases from V and 0 bases from J, with 11 bases in between. CDR3 region: CASSIGRGATNEKLFF. In DNA, the CDR3 is TGTGCCAGTAGTATCGGACGCGGGGCAACTAATGAAAAACTGTTTTTT.

The chain joins TRBV6-6 to TRBJ2-1; tentatively, D is TRBD2 (6 bases). Germline assignment: CDR1 MNHNY and CDR2 SVGAGI (reference sequence). The CDR3 spans 14 residues. V lost 6 bases and J lost 3, with 12 bases in between. The CDR3 loop reads CASRVRDFYNEQFF. In DNA, the CDR3 is TGTGCCAGCAGGGTACGGGACTTCTACAATGAGCAGTTCTTC.

CDR3: CASSFMTENSPLHF. The CDR3 DNA reads TGTGCCAGCAGCTTCATGACAGAAAATTCACCCCTCCACTTT. The V gene is TRBV7-2, the J gene TRBJ1-6; a weak D match, TRBD1 (5 bases). V was trimmed by 3 bases and J by 7 bases, leaving 10 bases between them. This CDR3 has 14 amino acids. CDR1 and CDR2 from the germline V gene are SGHTA and FQGNSA.

V usage is TRBV6-6 and J usage is TRBJ2-1; 12 bases are a match to TRBD2. This CDR3 has 15 residues. With 2 bases clipped from V and 4 bases from J, the junction kept 0 bases outside the gene matches. CDR1 MNHNY and CDR2 SVGAGI come from the germline V gene (reference sequence). CDR3 residues: CASSYGTSGYNEQFF. In nucleotides, the CDR3 is TGTGCCAGCAGTTACGGGACTAGCGGGTACAATGAGCAGTTCTTC.

The gene calls are TRBV29-1 and TRBJ2-7; 7 bases agree with TRBD1. There are 14 residues in the CDR3. Per germline, CDR1 SQVTM and CDR2 ANQGSEA. J lost 5 bases, V lost 4 bases, and 11 bases had no gene match. In nucleotides, the CDR3 is TGCAGCGTTGTGTCGACAGGGAGAGTAAACGAGCAGTACTTC. Translation gives CSVVSTGRVNEQYF.

This rearrangement joins TRBV5-8 to TRBJ2-7; TRBD1 agrees at 10 bases. Germline lookup yields CDR1 SGHTS and CDR2 YDEGEE. CDR3 length: 16 residues. V dropped 4 bases and J dropped 1; count of bases not matched to a gene: 8. This CDR3 is CASSTGTGANSYEQYF. CDR3 DNA: TGTGCCAGCAGCACCGGGACAGGGGCGAATTCCTACGAGCAGTACTTC. Together with reference TRBV5-8 and TRBJ2-7, the CDR3 gives the full variable domain: EAGVTQSPTHLIKTRGQQATLRCSPISGHTSVYWYQQALGLGLQFLLWYDEGEERNRGNFPPRFSGRQFPNYSSELNVNALELEDSALYLCASSTGTGANSYEQYFGPGTRLTVT.

The chain uses TRBV7-9 and TRBJ1-4; no definite D call. Trimming stripped 1 base from V and 6 bases from J, with 9 bases between. Per germline, CDR1 SEHNR and CDR2 FQNEAQ (reference sequence). There are 14 residues in the CDR3. The DNA of the CDR3 is TGTGCCAGCAGCTTAGGACATTTGGATGAAAAACTGTTTTTT. As protein: CASSLGHLDEKLFF.

The genes are TRBV25-1 and TRBJ2-1; 9 bases align to TRBD1. J was trimmed by 6 bases and V by 8 bases; bases with no gene match: 5. Germline assignment: CDR1 MGHDK and CDR2 SYGVNS. The CDR3 is 13 amino acids. CDR3 DNA: TGTGCCAGCCGGGACAGGGTTACCAATGAGCAGTTCTTC. Translation gives CASRDRVTNEQFF.

V usage is TRBV14 and J usage is TRBJ1-2; possible D gene TRBD1, 5 bases. Trimming left V 1 base short and J 3 bases short, with 9 bases between. The CDR3 totals 14 residues. Germline-derived CDR1 and CDR2 are SGHDN and FVKESK. Here the CDR3 DNA reads TGTGCCAGCAGCCAAGGGGGGGGTTACTATGGCTACACCTTC. Translated, it gives CASSQGGGYYGYTF.

This clone was detected once. The J gene is TRBJ2-6, the V gene TRBV7-8; perhaps TRBD1 as D (6 bases). The CDR3 consists of 18 residues. Germline V CDR1 and CDR2: SGHVS, FQNEAQ. The V end was cut by 1 base, the J end by 2 bases, with 15 bases between. CDR3 residues: CASSLVAGARTGANVLTF. The CDR3 DNA sequence: TGTGCCAGCAGCTTAGTAGCAGGGGCGAGAACTGGGGCCAACGTCCTGACTTTC.

The J gene is TRBJ1-1, the V gene TRBV5-1, with D perhaps matching TRBD1 (5 bases). This CDR3 comprises 16 residues. From germline, CDR1 is SGHRS and CDR2 YFSETQ. The V gene lost 4 bases and the J gene lost 1 base, with 17 bases spanning the gap. CDR3 DNA: TGCGCCAGCAGCGATATAACCACAGGACCGAACACTGAAGCTTTCTTT. It specifies CASSDITTGPNTEAFF. Looking up the rest from reference TRBV5-1 and TRBJ1-1 gives the full variable domain: KAGVTQTPRYLIKTRGQQVTLSCSPISGHRSVSWYQQTPGQGLQFLFEYFSETQRNKGNFPGRFSGRQFSNSRSEMNVSTLELGDSALYLCASSDITTGPNTEAFFGQGTRLTVV.

This chain connects TRBV5-1 to TRBJ2-1, with D tentatively TRBD1 (6 bases). The CDR3 contains 18 residues. Trimming left V 2 bases short and J 1 base short, with 19 bases between. Looked up from germline, CDR1 is SGHRS and CDR2 is YFSETQ. CDR3 residues: CASSFFPRQDYSYNEQFF. The CDR3 DNA reads TGCGCCAGCAGCTTCTTCCCTAGACAGGATTATTCCTACAATGAGCAGTTCTTC.

The V gene is TRBV2, the J gene TRBJ2-7; 7 bases are a match to TRBD2. Germline lookup yields CDR1 SNHLY and CDR2 FYNNEI. CDR3 length equals 15 residues. Unmatched junction bases numbered 14, after V lost 7 bases and J lost 5 bases. The CDR3 sequence is CASNTWGGVGDEQYF. Here the CDR3 DNA reads TGTGCCAGCAACACGTGGGGGGGAGTAGGCGACGAGCAGTACTTC.

The chain links TRBV5-1 to TRBJ1-1, with D uncertain. The CDR3 consists of 15 residues. Per the germline V gene, CDR1 is SGHRS and CDR2 is YFSETQ. Trimming took 0 bases from V and 3 from J, leaving 12 bases between them. CDR3 in DNA: TGCGCCAGCAGCTTGGTTGGTTTTCGGGACACTGAAGCTTTCTTT. Residues: CASSLVGFRDTEAFF.